These 13 T cell receptor beta chains originate from one sample sequenced in a study of blood T cells in healthy people across ages. Next came a second PCR, run for about 6 to 12 cycles, which used a sample-barcoded 5' primer along with a J-beta primer mix. TCRdb analysed the 5' RACE reads with MiXCR anew, one entry per CDR3 protein. The table lists about 680,000 distinct CDR3 sequences, approximately 50% of them singletons, with about a third in the top ten. The sample consisted of blood. The receptors derive from a woman in her fifties or sixties in good health.

The rearrangement joins TRBV6-1 to TRBJ2-6, with a tentative D call TRBD1 (6 bases). In germline, CDR1 is MNHNS, CDR2 SASEGT. The CDR3 runs to 16 residues. V was cut by 4 bases and J by 0 bases, with 10 bases left in between. The CDR3 reads CASSGRQASGANVLTF. The CDR3 region has the DNA TGTGCCAGCAGTGGTAGACAGGCCTCTGGGGCCAACGTCCTGACTTTC.

This sequence joins TRBV4-2 and TRBJ2-2, with 9 bases identical to TRBD2. Looked up from germline, CDR1 is LGHNA and CDR2 is YNFKEQ. The CDR3 spans 16 residues. Unmatched junction bases numbered 6, after V lost 2 bases and J lost 5 bases. The CDR3 DNA follows: TGTGCCAGCAGCCAAAGGCTAGCGGGATTTACCGGGGAGCTGTTTTTT. Translation: CASSQRLAGFTGELFF.

This clonotype has more than one count but fewer than ten. The chain combines TRBV5-6 with TRBJ2-3, with TRBD2 matching over 14 bases. The junction had 3 bases not matched to a gene; V was cut back by 3 bases and J by 0 bases. The CDR3 consists of 17 residues. Germline CDR1 SGHDT, CDR2 YYEEEE. The CDR3 sequence: CASSSTSGRVSTDTQYF. The CDR3 coding sequence is TGTGCCAGCAGCTCGACTAGCGGGAGGGTTAGCACAGATACGCAGTATTTT.

This chain connects TRBV20-1 to TRBJ2-5; D remains ambiguous. The V and J ends lost 3 bases and 2 bases respectively, with 10 bases between them. The V gene's germline CDR1 is DFQATT and CDR2 SNEGSKA (reference sequence). CDR3 length: 13 amino acids. CDR3 residues: CSASDLTQETQYF. Written as DNA, the CDR3 is TGCAGTGCTAGCGACTTAACTCAAGAGACCCAGTACTTC.

This clonotype was seen repeatedly, ten times or more. The chain links TRBV29-1 to TRBJ2-5; D gene ambiguous. Trimming stripped 4 bases from V and 4 bases from J, with 10 bases between. Germline CDR1 SQVTM, CDR2 ANQGSEA. CDR3 length: 12 residues. The CDR3 coding sequence is TGCAGCGTTGGGCGGATGAGAGAGACCCAGTACTTC. It specifies CSVGRMRETQYF.

This clonotype has a count of ten or more. The V gene is TRBV20-1, the J gene TRBJ2-7, with D maybe TRBD2 (5 bases). The germline V and J ends were trimmed by 0 bases and 2 bases, with 8 bases remaining between them. Germline V gene data show CDR1 as DFQATT and CDR2 as SNEGSKA (reference sequence). This CDR3 is built from 13 residues. The CDR3 nucleotides read TGCAGTGCTAGAGATAGGAGGACCTACGAGCAGTACTTC. Translated, it gives CSARDRRTYEQYF.

The chain links TRBV5-1 to TRBJ2-6; 7 positions match TRBD1. Germline CDR1 and CDR2: SGHRS and YFSETQ. V shed 3 bases, J shed 9 bases, and the junction held 12 bases outside the gene matches. This CDR3 comprises 16 residues. The CDR3 region is CASSYGPGTAFNVLTF. The CDR3 bases are TGCGCCAGCAGCTACGGTCCCGGGACAGCTTTCAACGTCCTGACTTTC.

This clonotype was seen more than once but under ten times. The V call is TRBV4-1, the J call TRBJ1-1; no firm D call. The CDR3 consists of 13 residues. The germline V and J ends were trimmed by 5 bases and 5 bases, with 12 bases remaining between them. Germline-derived CDR1 and CDR2 are MGHRA and YSYEKL. In nucleotides, the CDR3 is TGCGCCAGCAGCTCTACGGTGTTGACTGAAGCTTTCTTT. It encodes CASSSTVLTEAFF.

This clonotype was counted between two and nine times. V usage is TRBV29-1 and J usage is TRBJ2-3; D gene ambiguous. The V gene lost 0 bases and the J gene lost 2 bases, with 6 bases spanning the gap. This CDR3 contains 13 residues. Germline loops: CDR1 SQVTM, CDR2 ANQGSEA. The DNA of the CDR3 is TGCAGCGTTGAAGATCGACTCACAGATACGCAGTATTTT. Translating gives CSVEDRLTDTQYF.

The chain carries TRBV6-1 and TRBJ2-3, with 10 bases aligning to TRBD2. This CDR3 is 16 amino acids long. Trimming cost V 6 bases and J 5 bases; bases outside gene matches: 11. Germline loops: CDR1 MNHNS, CDR2 SASEGT. For the CDR3, the DNA is TGTGCCAGCAGCGCTCGGACTAGCGGTAATAGAGATACGCAGTATTTT. The encoded protein is CASSARTSGNRDTQYF.

The rearrangement links TRBV7-6 to TRBJ2-6; D remains unclear. Germline V gives CDR1 SGHVS, CDR2 FNYEAQ. The CDR3 covers 15 residues. V was pared by 5 bases and J by 0 bases, with 8 bases between. The DNA for the CDR3 is TGTGCCAGCAGCAACACGGGCTCTGGGGCCAACGTCCTGACTTTC. This translates into CASSNTGSGANVLTF.

The V gene is TRBV29-1, the J gene TRBJ2-1, with 10 bases aligning to TRBD2. The CDR3 loop spans 14 amino acids. The germline V gene encodes CDR1 SQVTM and CDR2 ANQGSEA. V lost 6 bases and J lost 12; bases outside the gene matches: 14. The CDR3 DNA sequence: TGCAGCGTAGACGCGGGACTAGCGCCCCACGGGCAGTTCTTC. Translation: CSVDAGLAPHGQFF.

The table lists this clonotype with a count of one. The V gene is TRBV20-1, the J gene TRBJ1-6, with 7 bases that match TRBD1. The J segment lost 10 bases and the V segment lost 3 bases, leaving 12 bases of the junction unmatched. This CDR3 is 15 amino acids long. Germline assignment: CDR1 DFQATT and CDR2 SNEGSKA (reference sequence). The DNA of the CDR3 is TGCAGTGCTAGTGGTATCGGGACAGAGAACTCACCCCTCCACTTT. Its translation is CSASGIGTENSPLHF.